The 27 T cell receptor beta chains presented below share a single source sample, sequenced in a study of tumor T cells in aggressive B-cell lymphoma. TCRdb keeps only in-frame clones here, not all; method: immunoSEQ multiplex PCR. Counted here are 5,900 or so clones, about three quarters occurring once; the ten biggest clones make up 6.5% to 8%. The source material was tumor tissue. The source is an adult with diffuse large B cell lymphoma.

For this clone: Within the sample, other DNA sequences also encode this same CDR3. The genes are TRBV19 and TRBJ2-1; 12 bases are shared with TRBD2. V lost 3 bases and J lost 1; bases outside the gene matches: 4. CDR1 and CDR2 from the germline V gene are LNHDA and SQIVND (reference sequence). The CDR3 length is 17 residues. The CDR3: CASSISSGRASYNEQFF. The CDR3 DNA reads as TGTGCCAGTAGTATCTCTAGCGGGAGGGCTTCCTACAATGAGCAGTTCTTC. Full variable domain (outside the CDR3, taken from reference TRBV19 and TRBJ2-1): DGGITQSPKYLFRKEGQNVTLSCEQNLNHDAMYWYRQDPGQGLRLIYYSQIVNDFQKGDIAEGYSVSREKKESFPLTVTSAQKNPTAFYLCASSISSGRASYNEQFFGPGTRLTVL.

The V call is TRBV5-1, the J call TRBJ1-2; D gene unclear. The CDR3 spans 12 residues. Trimming removed 4 bases at V and 7 bases at J, with 11 bases between. CDR1 SGHRS and CDR2 YFSETQ come from the germline V gene. CDR3 loop: CASSVEGFGYTF. In nucleotides, the CDR3 is TGCGCCAGCAGCGTTGAGGGTTTTGGCTACACCTTC.

The CDR3 DNA reads TGCGCCAGCAGCCTCTCGGACGGGGGGACCCAAGAGACCCAGTACTTC. It translates to CASSLSDGGTQETQYF. The J gene is TRBJ2-5, the V gene TRBV4-1; 7 nucleotides agree with TRBD2. The CDR3 length is 16 residues. The V gene end was trimmed by 4 bases and the J gene end by 1 base; junction bases not matched to a gene: 9. Germline CDR1 and CDR2: MGHRA and YSYEKL.

This chain joins TRBV7-8 and TRBJ1-2; the D is unclear. CDR3 size: 13 residues. Germline V gives CDR1 SGHVS, CDR2 FQNEAQ. The V and J ends lost 0 bases and 5 bases respectively, with 7 bases between them. In nucleotides, the CDR3 is TGTGCCAGCAGCTTAGCGTCCGGTTATGGCTACACCTTC. Translated: CASSLASGYGYTF.

The V gene is TRBV19, the J gene TRBJ1-4, with D possibly being TRBD1 (6 bases). V was clipped by 6 bases and J by 0 bases, with 11 bases between them. Germline lookup yields CDR1 LNHDA and CDR2 SQIVND (reference sequence). This CDR3 is built from 15 residues. The CDR3 reads CASRPQGTTNEKLFF. The CDR3 DNA follows: TGTGCCAGTAGACCACAGGGAACAACTAATGAAAAACTGTTTTTT.

The chain links TRBV7-2 to TRBJ2-7, with D possibly TRBD1 on 5 matching bases. The CDR3 is 16 residues long. CDR1 SGHTA and CDR2 FQGNSA come from the germline V gene. Trimming stripped 0 bases from V and 2 bases from J, with 14 bases between. The CDR3 is CASSLATGSTPYEQYF. The CDR3, as DNA: TGTGCCAGCAGCTTAGCAACAGGATCAACCCCCTACGAGCAGTACTTC.

The V call is TRBV28, the J call TRBJ1-3; D call uncertain. CDR1 and CDR2 (germline): MDHEN, SYDVKM. Trimming took 7 bases from V and 0 from J, leaving 10 bases between them. The CDR3 spans 14 residues. CDR3 loop: CASTRGYSGNTIYF. The CDR3 DNA sequence: TGTGCCAGCACACGAGGATACTCTGGAAACACCATATATTTT.

In the case of this clone: Relative to the germline gene, one junction end is altered; a read error may explain this. This sequence joins TRBV10-2 and TRBJ2-1; the D is unclear. The CDR3 is made up of 11 amino acids. Germline CDR1 WSHSY, CDR2 SAAADI. CDR3 nucleotide sequence: TGCGCCAGCACCTCCCACAATGAGCAGTTCTTC. Translation: CASTSHNEQFF.

This clone was found once. The chain combines TRBV7-8 with TRBJ2-3, with TRBD2 matching over 9 bases. J was trimmed by 4 bases and V by 6 bases; bases with no gene match: 8. The CDR3 extends over 15 amino acids. Germline V CDR1 and CDR2: SGHVS, FQNEAQ. In nucleotides, the CDR3 is TGTGCCAGCAGTCTCAGCGGGAGGAATCCAGATACGCAGTATTTT. Amino acids: CASSLSGRNPDTQYF.

This clone came up a few times. This sequence joins TRBV19 and TRBJ1-5; D is ambiguous. The CDR3 totals 14 residues. V was clipped by 3 bases and J by 2 bases, with 8 bases between them. Germline CDR1 LNHDA, CDR2 SQIVND (reference sequence). The CDR3 DNA sequence: TGTGCCAGTAGTATCCCGGTGGGCAATCAGCCCCAGCATTTT. It translates to CASSIPVGNQPQHF. Drawing the rest from reference TRBV19 and TRBJ1-5, the complete variable domain is DGGITQSPKYLFRKEGQNVTLSCEQNLNHDAMYWYRQDPGQGLRLIYYSQIVNDFQKGDIAEGYSVSREKKESFPLTVTSAQKNPTAFYLCASSIPVGNQPQHFGDGTRLSIL.

V usage is TRBV10-3 and J usage is TRBJ1-2; D gene uncertain. This CDR3 is 11 amino acids long. The V gene lost 10 bases and the J gene lost 4 bases, with 10 bases spanning the gap. Germline-derived CDR1 and CDR2 are ENHRY and SYGVKD. The DNA of the CDR3 is TGTGCCACTCTGCCGGGCTATGGCTACACCTTC. Protein product: CATLPGYGYTF.

This clone has more than one count but fewer than ten. This sequence joins TRBV19 and TRBJ1-1; D call uncertain. The V gene's germline CDR1 is LNHDA and CDR2 SQIVND (reference sequence). The CDR3 covers 12 residues. The V end lost 5 bases, the J end lost 1 base, and 5 bases lay between the germline ends. Here the CDR3 reads CASSRGNTEAFF. The DNA of the CDR3 is TGTGCCAGTAGTCGGGGGAACACTGAAGCTTTCTTT.

The chain couples TRBV15 to TRBJ2-1; 11 nucleotides agree with TRBD2. Germline V gene sequence: CDR1 LNHNV, CDR2 YYDKDF (reference sequence). The CDR3 runs 14 residues. Trimming removed 9 bases from V and 5 bases from J; junction bases left unmatched: 6. In DNA, the CDR3 is TGTGCCACTTCCCTAGCGGGAGGCAACAATGAGCAGTTCTTC. Amino acid sequence: CATSLAGGNNEQFF.

The chain recombines TRBV2 with TRBJ2-7, with D tentatively TRBD1 (5 bases). V dropped 6 bases and J dropped 6 bases, with 12 bases sitting between them. Germline assignment: CDR1 SNHLY and CDR2 FYNNEI. This CDR3 has 12 amino acids. As DNA, the CDR3 is TGTGCCAGCAGACCACAGGCTTTCGAGCAGTACTTC. Protein: CASRPQAFEQYF.

In this sample, this clone turned up a few times. The rearrangement joins TRBV18 to TRBJ1-5; a possible D gene is TRBD1 (5 bases). The CDR3 consists of 15 residues. The V end was cut by 0 bases, the J end by 2 bases, with 8 bases between. CDR1 is KGHSH, CDR2 LQKENI, per germline. The CDR3, as DNA: TGTGCCAGCTCACCACCTGGGGCGGGCAATCAGCCCCAGCATTTT. Protein: CASSPPGAGNQPQHF. The full variable domain, in which reference TRBV18 and TRBJ1-5 provide the parts outside the CDR3, is NAGVMQNPRHLVRRRGQEARLRCSPMKGHSHVYWYRQLPEEGLKFMVYLQKENIIDESGMPKERFSAEFPKEGPSILRIQQVVRGDSAAYFCASSPPGAGNQPQHFGDGTRLSIL.

This clone was counted only a few times. V is TRBV19 and J is TRBJ2-7; no clear D. This CDR3 contains 16 residues. CDR1 and CDR2 (germline): LNHDA, SQIVND (reference sequence). V lost 2 bases to trimming and J lost 6 bases, with 20 bases between them. This CDR3 reads CASSIQAPAEYAEQYF. In nucleotides, the CDR3 is TGTGCCAGTAGTATACAGGCGCCTGCAGAGTATGCCGAGCAGTACTTC.

This clone appeared a single time. Mismatch with germline at one junction end may stem from a read error. The chain has TRBV20-1 and TRBJ2-7; 9 bases agree with TRBD1. The CDR3 sequence is 11 residues long. Germline V gene lookup returns CDR1 DFQATT and CDR2 SNEGSKA (reference sequence). CDR3 in amino acids: CSGPQGADVVF. In DNA, the CDR3 is TGCAGTGGCCCACAGGGGGCGGACGTAGTCTTC.

The table lists this clone with a few counts. The V and J genes are TRBV5-4 and TRBJ1-4; D is unclear. Germline V gene lookup returns CDR1 SGHNT and CDR2 YYREEE (reference sequence). V lost 9 bases and J lost 3, with 6 bases in between. The CDR3 has 11 amino acids. CDR3 loop: CATFSNEKLFF. In DNA, the CDR3 is TGTGCCACCTTTTCTAATGAAAAACTGTTTTTT.

The rearrangement links TRBV7-9 to TRBJ2-7; 8 bases are shared with TRBD2. CDR3 length equals 17 residues. The germline CDR1 and CDR2 sequences are SEHNR and FQNEAQ (reference sequence). J was trimmed by 3 bases and V by 2 bases; bases with no gene match: 12. The chain's CDR3 is CASSLRQREKAGYEQYF. For the CDR3, the DNA is TGTGCCAGCAGCTTAAGACAGCGGGAGAAGGCGGGCTACGAGCAGTACTTC. The full variable domain, its missing parts supplied by reference TRBV7-9 and TRBJ2-7, is DTGVSQNPRHKITKRGQNVTFRCDPISEHNRLYWYRQTLGQGPEFLTYFQNEAQLEKSRLLSDRFSAERPKGSFSTLEIQRTEQGDSAMYLCASSLRQREKAGYEQYFGPGTRLTVT.

The chain is built from TRBV29-1 and TRBJ1-1, with D tentatively TRBD1 (6 bases). V was trimmed by 2 bases and J by 4 bases, leaving 8 bases between them. Germline CDR1 and CDR2: SQVTM and ANQGSEA. The CDR3 contains 12 residues. The CDR3 here is CSVEQGFTEAFF. The CDR3 DNA is TGCAGCGTTGAACAGGGGTTCACTGAAGCTTTCTTT.

This chain links TRBV27 with TRBJ2-5, with TRBD2 matching 14 bases. The J segment lost 5 bases and the V segment lost 6 bases, leaving 11 bases of the junction unmatched. CDR1 and CDR2 from the germline V gene are MNHEY and SMNVEV (reference sequence). This CDR3 comprises 17 residues. The CDR3 DNA sequence: TGTGCCAGCAGAAACGGAAGGGGACTAGCGGGAGTGGAGACCCAGTACTTC. It translates to CASRNGRGLAGVETQYF.

V and J are TRBV28 and TRBJ2-7, with 10 bases fitting TRBD2. This CDR3 region has 16 residues. J was trimmed by 0 bases and V by 4 bases; bases with no gene match: 6. Germline CDR1 is MDHEN and CDR2 is SYDVKM. CDR3 bases: TGTGCCAGCAGTTACTGGGCTAGCGGGAGCTCCTACGAGCAGTACTTC. This gives the protein CASSYWASGSSYEQYF.

This clone was counted a single time. This chain joins TRBV19 and TRBJ2-1; 14 bases are shared with TRBD2. Germline CDR1 LNHDA, CDR2 SQIVND (reference sequence). The CDR3 length is 18 residues. Losses at the gene ends were 1 base for V and 6 bases for J; bases not matched to a gene: 8. CDR3 residues: CASSIGIRTSGRSNEQFF. CDR3 nucleotide sequence: TGTGCCAGTAGTATAGGTATTAGGACTAGCGGGAGGTCCAATGAGCAGTTCTTC.

This sequence joins TRBV25-1 and TRBJ1-1; TRBD1 agrees at 8 bases. Germline CDR1 MGHDK, CDR2 SYGVNS. The CDR3 totals 15 residues. The V and J ends lost 4 bases and 5 bases, in that order; junction bases with no gene match: 9. In DNA, the CDR3 is TGTGCCAGCAGTGGGACTCGGACAGGGAGAACTGAAGCTTTCTTT. This codes for CASSGTRTGRTEAFF.

The chain recombines TRBV18 with TRBJ1-5; TRBD1 matches 7 bases. This CDR3 has 16 amino acids. The trim removed 4 bases at V and 9 bases at J, leaving 15 bases unmatched. CDR1 is KGHSH and CDR2 is LQKENI in the germline V gene. Here the CDR3 reads CASSLSTTGAPGPQHF. DNA for the CDR3: TGTGCCAGCTCACTATCCACAACAGGGGCCCCAGGGCCCCAGCATTTT.

To note about this clone: One end of the junction does not line up with germline, which may come from a read error. The V call is TRBV7-7, the J call TRBJ2-1, with 7 bases fitting TRBD1. The CDR3 sequence is 15 residues long. The germline CDR1 and CDR2 sequences are SSHAT and FNYEAQ (reference sequence). The CDR3 loop reads CASSPTGLSYNEQFF. DNA for the CDR3: TGTGCTAGCAGTCCGACAGGGCTCTCCTACAATGAGCAGTTCTTC.

The chain has TRBV7-2 and TRBJ2-3, with 12 bases matching TRBD2. The V gene's germline CDR1 is SGHTA and CDR2 FQGNSA. The CDR3 has 17 residues. J lost 6 bases, V lost 7 bases, and 14 bases had no gene match. CDR3 sequence reads: CASTPSLAGGGRDTQYF. In DNA, the CDR3 is TGTGCCAGCACCCCTTCTCTAGCGGGAGGGGGTAGGGATACGCAGTATTTT.